These T cell receptor beta chains were read from a single sample in a study of blood T cells in healthy people across ages. TCRdb re-derived calls from the 5' RACE reads in MiXCR, one entry per CDR3 protein. Of about 1.5 million distinct CDR3 sequences listed, around 40% are singletons. Sequences were obtained from blood. Receptors originate from a woman aged 18 to 35 in good health. CDR3s include the opening cysteine and the closing phenylalanine or tryptophan. The order of the fields is CDR3 DNA, CDR3 protein, clone size, V gene, D gene, J gene. The D gene is left open where the match is weak. For some rows the clone size is stated as once, few or many, or as a class when expanded; others skip it.

TGTGCCAGCAGCGTAGGGATCGTTGGGGCCAACGTCCTGACTTTC,CASSVGIVGANVLTF,NA,TRBV9,NA,TRBJ2-6
TGCGCCAGCAGCCAAGAGGTCCGGACAGAATATAGCAATCAGCCCCAGCATTTT,CASSQEVRTEYSNQPQHF,NA,TRBV4-3,NA,TRBJ1-5
TGTGCCAGCAGTTTAACGAAACCGGGACAGGGGTTAGATGAGCAGTTCTTC,CASSLTKPGQGLDEQFF,NA,TRBV12-3/TRBV12-4,TRBD1,TRBJ2-1
TGTGCCTGGAGCCCCGGGACAGGGGCATCACATGGCTACACCTTC,CAWSPGTGASHGYTF,few,TRBV30,TRBD1,TRBJ1-2
TGTGCCAGCAGCCCCGAGTTGGGAAGCGGGGGCCCCTACAATGAGCAGTTCTTC,CASSPELGSGGPYNEQFF,NA,TRBV12-3/TRBV12-4,TRBD2,TRBJ2-1
TGTGCCAGCAGGTTTAGCGGGGTAAATGAGCAGTACTTC,CASRFSGVNEQYF,NA,TRBV6-5,TRBD2,TRBJ2-5
TGCAGCGTTGTAACACAGAACTACAATGAGCAGTTCTTC,CSVVTQNYNEQFF,many,TRBV29-1,NA,TRBJ2-1
TGTGCCAGCAGTTCTGGAGGTTTTAGGGGCACTGAAGCTTTCTTT,CASSSGGFRGTEAFF,few,TRBV6-5,NA,TRBJ1-1
TGTGCCAGCAGCCGAGGGGGCTCGGAGGATGGCTACACCTTC,CASSRGGSEDGYTF,few,TRBV9,TRBD1,TRBJ1-2
TGTGCCAGCAGTACAGGGAATGAAAAACTGTTTTTT,CASSTGNEKLFF,NA,TRBV12-3/TRBV12-4,NA,TRBJ1-4
TGTGCCAGCAGTTTTCGGGCAGGGCAGGAGACCCAGTACTTC,CASSFRAGQETQYF,NA,TRBV12-3/TRBV12-4,NA,TRBJ2-5
TGTGCCATCAGTCAAGAGACAATAAACTATGGCTACACCTTC,CAISQETINYGYTF,few,TRBV10-3,NA,TRBJ1-2
TGTACCACCAGTGATGGGACTCCGAATACGCAGTATTTT,CTTSDGTPNTQYF,NA,TRBV24-1,NA,TRBJ2-3
TGCGCCAGCAGCCGCGGGACTAGCGGCTACGAGCAGTTCTTC,CASSRGTSGYEQFF,NA,TRBV5-1,TRBD2,TRBJ2-1
TGTGCCAGTCTCCGGGACAGGGGGAGCAATCAGCCCCAGCATTTT,CASLRDRGSNQPQHF,NA,TRBV2,TRBD1,TRBJ1-5
TGTGCCAGCAGTCCCCGCGCAGTGAGATCCTACGAGCAGTACTTC,CASSPRAVRSYEQYF,NA,TRBV12-3/TRBV12-4,NA,TRBJ2-7